Each of the 20 T cell receptor beta chains below was sequenced from the same sample in a study of T cells after posttransplantation cyclophosphamide. TCRdb's copy holds only in-frame clones and misses some; the assay was immunoSEQ multiplex PCR. This set yields under 45,000 clones and no singletons; the top ten hold approximately 6.3%. Sequencing was carried out using PBMCs. Every receptor here comes from a man aged 30-40 years in good health and a related stem cell transplant donor.

This clone occurred many times. The V and J genes are TRBV7-9 and TRBJ2-1; 13 bases align to TRBD2. CDR1 is SEHNR, CDR2 FQNEAQ, per germline (reference sequence). The CDR3 loop spans 16 amino acids. V was pared by 5 bases and J by 4 bases, with 5 bases of the junction left unmatched. CDR3 sequence reads: CASSGTSGGVYNEQFF. In nucleotides, the CDR3 is TGTGCCAGCAGCGGTACTAGCGGGGGGGTTTACAATGAGCAGTTCTTC.

This clone was seen repeatedly, ten times or more. This CDR3 is CASTLRGYRGQETQYF. The DNA of the CDR3 is TGTGCCAGCACCCTGAGGGGGTACAGGGGACAAGAGACCCAGTACTTC. V is TRBV5-6 and J is TRBJ2-5; TRBD1 matches at 7 bases. The germline gives CDR1 SGHDT, CDR2 YYEEEE. V was pared by 6 bases and J by 2 bases, with 13 bases of the junction left unmatched. This CDR3 contains 16 residues.

This clone was detected only a few times. The chain has TRBV12-3 or TRBV12-4 and TRBJ1-5, with 8 bases that match TRBD1. The CDR3 extends over 14 amino acids. V lost 4 bases, J lost 4 bases, and 3 bases stayed unmatched. This CDR3 is CASSWTGKNQPQHF. CDR3 bases: TGTGCCAGCAGTTGGACAGGGAAGAATCAGCCCCAGCATTTT.

This clone has just a few counts. V is TRBV7-2 and J is TRBJ1-1; 7 nucleotides line up with TRBD1. CDR3 length equals 16 residues. With 5 bases clipped from V and 1 base from J, the junction kept 10 bases outside the gene matches. From germline, CDR1 is SGHTA and CDR2 FQGNSA. This CDR3 is CASSLRTGTANTEAFF. The CDR3 DNA reads TGTGCCAGCAGCCTAAGGACAGGTACCGCGAACACTGAAGCTTTCTTT.

This clone was counted many times. J is TRBJ2-7 and V is TRBV5-6; tentative D call: TRBD1 (6 bases). Germline loops: CDR1 SGHDT, CDR2 YYEEEE. V lost 0 bases, J lost 0 bases, and 10 bases lay in between. The CDR3 covers 15 residues. The CDR3 reads CASSLDRAFSYEQYF. The DNA of the CDR3 is TGTGCCAGCAGCTTGGACAGGGCCTTCTCCTACGAGCAGTACTTC.

This clone was seen at least ten times. The chain is built from TRBV2 and TRBJ2-7, with 8 nucleotides matching TRBD1. Germline V gene lookup returns CDR1 SNHLY and CDR2 FYNNEI. V gave up 8 bases and J gave up 5 bases; unmatched junction bases: 5. The CDR3 is 12 amino acids. The CDR3 sequence: CASAPQGDEQYF. CDR3 coding DNA: TGTGCCAGCGCTCCACAGGGGGACGAGCAGTACTTC. Full variable domain (rest looked up from reference TRBV2 and TRBJ2-7): EPEVTQTPSHQVTQMGQEVILRCVPISNHLYFYWYRQILGQKVEFLVSFYNNEISEKSEIFDDQFSVERPDGSNFTLKIRSTKLEDSAMYFCASAPQGDEQYFGPGTRLTVT.

Ten or more counts support this clone. This chain uses TRBV5-5 with TRBJ1-1; possibly TRBD1 for D (5 bases). The CDR3 spans 12 residues. Trimming shortened V by 0 bases and J by 11 bases, and 11 bases separated the two germline ends. From germline, CDR1 is SGHKS and CDR2 YYEKEE (reference sequence). The CDR3 DNA reads TGTGCCAGCAGCTTGGCCTTCAGGGATGCTTTCTTT. This encodes CASSLAFRDAFF. Using reference TRBV5-5 and TRBJ1-1 for the parts outside the CDR3, the full variable domain is DAGVTQSPTHLIKTRGQQVTLRCSPISGHKSVSWYQQVLGQGPQFIFQYYEKEERGRGNFPDRFSARQFPNYSSELNVNALLLGDSALYLCASSLAFRDAFFGQGTRLTVV.

This clone was recorded at least ten times. This chain links TRBV6-1 with TRBJ2-2; 9 bases are shared with TRBD1. The CDR3 runs to 15 residues. V shed 7 bases, J shed 3 bases, and the junction held 6 bases outside the gene matches. The germline V gene encodes CDR1 MNHNS and CDR2 SASEGT. CDR3 amino acids: CASKGTGGHTGELFF. CDR3 nucleotide sequence: TGTGCCAGCAAGGGAACAGGGGGCCACACCGGGGAGCTGTTTTTT.

This clone was seen repeatedly, ten times or more. V usage is TRBV4-1 and J usage is TRBJ2-3, with a weak D call TRBD2 (5 bases). The V gene lost 5 bases and the J gene lost 5 bases, with 14 bases spanning the gap. Germline V CDR1 and CDR2: MGHRA, YSYEKL. The CDR3 sequence is 14 residues long. CDR3 DNA: TGCGCCAGCAGCGCCCTTATCGCGGGAGATACGCAGTATTTT. It yields the protein CASSALIAGDTQYF.

In this sample, this clone turned up many times. V gene TRBV12-5 combines with J gene TRBJ1-5, with 12 bases lining up with TRBD1. CDR1 and CDR2 from the germline V gene are LGHNT and FRNRAP. CDR3 size: 15 residues. The V segment lost 4 bases and the J segment 6 bases; nucleotides outside the gene matches: 4. DNA of the CDR3: TGTGCTAGTGGTTCGGGACAGGGGGCGGGTCAGCCCCAGCATTTT. It specifies CASGSGQGAGQPQHF.

This clone was observed at least ten times. The chain links TRBV4-3 to TRBJ2-7, with 12 bases lining up with TRBD1. The junction had 5 bases not matched to a gene; V was cut back by 1 base and J by 7 bases. The CDR3 is made up of 15 amino acids. Germline-derived CDR1 and CDR2 are LGHNA and YSLEER. CDR3 amino acids: CASSQVGTGGGEQYF. In DNA, the CDR3 is TGCGCCAGCAGCCAAGTCGGGACAGGGGGCGGAGAGCAGTACTTC.

At least ten counts were recorded for this clone. The chain links TRBV13 to TRBJ2-1; TRBD2 agrees at 8 bases. The CDR3 is made up of 17 amino acids. The junction had 15 bases not matched to a gene; V was cut back by 5 bases and J by 6 bases. CDR1 PRHDT and CDR2 FYEKMQ come from the germline V gene (reference sequence). The CDR3 sequence: CASSGTSGPGGVNEQFF. CDR3 bases: TGTGCCAGCAGCGGTACTTCGGGGCCGGGGGGGGTCAATGAGCAGTTCTTC.

This clone was detected only a few times. The genes are TRBV12-3 or TRBV12-4 and TRBJ1-5; D unclear. The CDR3 sequence is 13 residues long. Trimming stripped 7 bases from V and 4 bases from J, with 11 bases between. The CDR3 bases are TGTGCCAGCACCTCCCGAGGGAATCAGCCCCAGCATTTT. This encodes CASTSRGNQPQHF.

In its sample, this clone was seen a few times. A read error may account for a junction end that differs from germline. The V and J genes are TRBV5-1 and TRBJ2-5; D not certain. CDR1 is SGHRS, CDR2 YFSETQ, per germline. The CDR3 has 13 residues. CDR3 DNA sequence: TGCGCCAGCAGCTTGGGAGATGGCGGTCCCCAATACTTC. It codes for CASSLGDGGPQYF.

At least ten counts were recorded for this clone. The chain carries TRBV9 and TRBJ2-1; TRBD2 matches at 8 bases. CDR1 and CDR2 (germline): SGDLS, YYNGEE. This CDR3 is built from 15 residues. V was pared by 0 bases and J by 7 bases, with 6 bases of the junction left unmatched. CDR3 bases: TGTGCCAGCAGCGTAGGTTCGGGGGGGCGGAATGAGCAGTTCTTC. It is translated as CASSVGSGGRNEQFF.

Ten or more counts support this clone. The chain employs TRBV7-8 and TRBJ2-1, with 12 bases fitting TRBD1. Germline CDR1 is SGHVS and CDR2 is FQNEAQ. The CDR3 is made up of 16 amino acids. Losses at the gene ends were 4 bases for V and 6 bases for J; bases not matched to a gene: 7. This chain's CDR3 is CASSSTGQGAGNEQFF. The CDR3 nucleotides are TGTGCCAGCAGCTCCACGGGACAGGGGGCCGGCAATGAGCAGTTCTTC.

There are many counts of this clone. This CDR3 is CASSLGGLVTEQFF. CDR3 bases: TGTGCCAGCAGCTTAGGGGGGCTCGTGACGGAGCAGTTCTTC. The chain couples TRBV11-3 to TRBJ2-1; D perhaps matches TRBD1 (6 bases). V dropped 1 base and J dropped 10 bases, with 14 bases sitting between them. CDR1 SGHNT and CDR2 YENEEA come from the germline V gene. The CDR3 contains 14 residues.

Ten or more counts support this clone. The V call is TRBV12-3 or TRBV12-4, the J call TRBJ2-1; 9 nucleotides match TRBD1. J gave up 5 bases and V 6 bases, and 2 bases lay outside the gene matches. The CDR3 sequence is 13 residues long. The DNA of the CDR3 is TGTGCCAGCAGCTGGACAGGGGACAATGAGCAGTTCTTC. Its translation is CASSWTGDNEQFF.

V usage is TRBV2 and J usage is TRBJ2-4, with 15 bases matching TRBD2. In germline, CDR1 is SNHLY, CDR2 FYNNEI. There are 17 residues in the CDR3. Trimming took 6 bases from V and 3 from J; bases not matched to a gene: 6. CDR3 loop: CASRPGLAGGSKNIQYF. The CDR3 coding sequence is TGTGCCAGCAGGCCCGGACTAGCGGGGGGGAGCAAAAACATTCAGTACTTC.

There are many counts of this clone. J is TRBJ1-1 and V is TRBV12-3 or TRBV12-4; possibly TRBD1 for D (5 bases). This CDR3 is built from 13 residues. Trimming shortened V by 6 bases and J by 1 base, and 9 bases separated the two germline ends. The CDR3 is CASRPTANTEAFF. CDR3 DNA: TGTGCCAGCAGGCCGACAGCGAACACTGAAGCTTTCTTT.